This TCR beta chain was obtained from a study of Ad26.COV2.S vaccination and SARS-CoV-2 variants (dated by TCRdb to about 2021). The study in broad terms: Donors in the vaccine arm were drawn from COV1001, a phase I-IIa trial of Ad26.COV2.S in healthy adults that was multicentre, randomized, double-blind and placebo-controlled. Dosing of Ad26.COV2.S was intramuscular, at either 5x10^10 or 1x10^11 viral particles, delivered as one shot or as two shots spaced 56 days apart. The TCR-sequenced set comprised about 30 samples: 19 Ad26.COV2.S vaccine recipients, 5 placebo recipients and 8 SARS-CoV-2 convalescent individuals. The specificity and breadth of SARS-CoV-2-reactive T cell receptors after Ad26.COV2.S vaccination were assessed by TCRbeta repertoire sequencing. Trial participants were randomized into five groups of five: low-dose or high-dose Ad26.COV2.S given once or twice, or placebo on both occasions. Investigators did not know the trial group allocation while performing experiments and assessing outcomes. The full study reports these points: After vaccination, substantial breadth of spike-specific CD8+ and CD4+ T cell responses was reported. Vaccine and placebo recipients had similar non-spike TCR breadth, a finding consistent with the vaccine containing only spike. The study lacked the statistical power to compare responses across vaccine doses or regimens. Compared with placebo recipients, Ad26.COV2.S recipients showed higher spike-specific TCR breadth (P = 0.0014). The authors noted that total T cell responses may have been underestimated by the TCR breadth and depth analyses.

The CDR3 holds 13 amino acids from the cysteine to the phenylalanine. The retained sequence is limited to the CDR3, 39 bases, with the frame set at the first base. Relative to germline, V is 8 bases shorter and J is 3 bases shorter, with 13 bases between their ends. In regard to this clone: Its antigen is currently not known. Within one base of it there is no much larger clone, and no base qualities were kept.

Sample treatment or condition, as interpreted from the label and publication: 15 to 20 received Ad26.COV2.S at low or high dose, single or two shots; 5 received placebo; per-sample allocation not given. For vaccine and placebo recipients, the sequenced repertoires came from samples collected on day 63 after the first injection. Between 29 July and 7 August 2020, Cohort 1b enrolled 25 adults aged 18-55 years at one site in Boston, USA. Ad26.COV2.S was a replication-incompetent adenovirus type 26 vector expressing a prefusion-stabilized SARS-CoV-2 spike protein from the original Wuhan strain. TCRbeta CDR3 regions were sequenced with the immunoSEQ Assay. After extraction, genomic DNA underwent amplification by bias-controlled multiplex PCR, followed by high-throughput sequencing. The study's processing was this. Collapsing and filtering of sequences were performed to quantify the absolute abundance of each unique TCRbeta CDR3 region. T cell fraction was estimated by normalization of TCRbeta template counts to usable DNA, with usable DNA being measured through amplification of reference genes present in all nucleated cells. Repertoire TCRs were annotated as SARS-CoV-2-specific by exact matching of V gene, CDR3 amino acid sequence and J gene to a known reactive TCR set. The reference SARS-CoV-2 TCR set was obtained from MIRA and was filtered for enrichment in COVID-19-positive ImmuneCODE repertoires, whereby public or cross-reactive TCRs were removed. Drawing on the MIRA antigens, annotated TCRs were analysed further at the level of specific ORF or position within ORF. Depth was the summed frequency of annotated unique rearrangements, while breadth was defined as annotated unique rearrangements over total unique productive rearrangements. Group comparisons of TCR breadth used two-sided Wilcoxon rank-sum tests. TCRdb retrieved this table from immuneACCESS and kept in-frame rearrangements only. Not all clones are present; in checked studies, unresolved V genes account for under half, and no reason is known for the remainder. The V and J calls and clone size are taken from that table; D and trimming were inferred from the DNA. The sample table shows about 400,000 clones, and about 83% are seen once. The ten biggest clones cover just under 7.5% of the sample.

The V gene is TRBV12-3 or TRBV12-4 and the J gene is TRBJ1-1, with the D gene not clear enough to name. The receptor was isolated from a person aged 18-60 years who received the Ad26.COV2.S COVID-19 vaccine or a placebo. Source: peripheral blood, taken in a trial of Ad26.COV2.S vaccine versus placebo. Here is the DNA: TGTGCCAGCTATGGCTCTTCCTACACTGAAGCTTTCTTT. The translation is CASYGSSYTEAFF.